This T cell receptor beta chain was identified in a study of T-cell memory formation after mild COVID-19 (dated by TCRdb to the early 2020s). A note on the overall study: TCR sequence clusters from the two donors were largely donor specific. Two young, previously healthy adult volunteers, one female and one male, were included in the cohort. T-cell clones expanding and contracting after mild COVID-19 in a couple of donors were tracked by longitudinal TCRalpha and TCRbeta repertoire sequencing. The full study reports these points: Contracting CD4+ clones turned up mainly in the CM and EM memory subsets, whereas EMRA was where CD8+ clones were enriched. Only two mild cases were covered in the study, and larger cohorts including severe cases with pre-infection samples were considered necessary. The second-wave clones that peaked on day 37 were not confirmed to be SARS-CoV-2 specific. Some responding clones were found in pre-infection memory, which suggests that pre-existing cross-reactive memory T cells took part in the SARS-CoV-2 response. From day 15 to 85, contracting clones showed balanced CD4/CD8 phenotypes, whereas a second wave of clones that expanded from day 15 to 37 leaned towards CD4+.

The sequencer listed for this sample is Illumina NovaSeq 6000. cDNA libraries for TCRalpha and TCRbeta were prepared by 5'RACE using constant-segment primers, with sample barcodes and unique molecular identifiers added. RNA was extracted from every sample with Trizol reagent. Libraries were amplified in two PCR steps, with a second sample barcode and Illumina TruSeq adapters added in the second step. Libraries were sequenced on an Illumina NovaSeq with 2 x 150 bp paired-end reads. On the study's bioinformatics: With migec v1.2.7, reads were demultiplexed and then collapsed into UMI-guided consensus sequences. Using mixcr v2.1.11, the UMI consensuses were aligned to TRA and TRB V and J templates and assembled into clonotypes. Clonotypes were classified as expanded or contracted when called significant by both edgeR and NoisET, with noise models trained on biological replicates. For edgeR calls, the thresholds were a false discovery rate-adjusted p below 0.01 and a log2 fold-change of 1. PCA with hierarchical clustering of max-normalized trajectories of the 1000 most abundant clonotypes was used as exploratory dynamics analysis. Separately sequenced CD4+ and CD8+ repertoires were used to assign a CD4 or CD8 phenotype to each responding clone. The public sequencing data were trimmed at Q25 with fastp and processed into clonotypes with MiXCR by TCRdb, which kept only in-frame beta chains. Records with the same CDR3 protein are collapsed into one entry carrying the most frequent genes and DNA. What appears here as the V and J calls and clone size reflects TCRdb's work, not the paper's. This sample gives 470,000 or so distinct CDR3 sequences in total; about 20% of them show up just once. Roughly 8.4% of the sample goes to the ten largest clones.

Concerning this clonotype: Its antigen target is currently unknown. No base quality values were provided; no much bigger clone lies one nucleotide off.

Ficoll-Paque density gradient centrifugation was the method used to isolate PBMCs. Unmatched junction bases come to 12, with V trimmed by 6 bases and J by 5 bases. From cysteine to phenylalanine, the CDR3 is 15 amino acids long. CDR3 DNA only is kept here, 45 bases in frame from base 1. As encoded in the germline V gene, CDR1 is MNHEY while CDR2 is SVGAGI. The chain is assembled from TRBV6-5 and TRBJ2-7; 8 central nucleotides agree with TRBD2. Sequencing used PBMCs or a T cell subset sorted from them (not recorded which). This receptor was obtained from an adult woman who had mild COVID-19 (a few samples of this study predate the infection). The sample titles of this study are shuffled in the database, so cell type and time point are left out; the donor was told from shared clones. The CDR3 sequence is CASRAPGGPMNEQYF. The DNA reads TGTGCCAGCAGAGCCCCGGGAGGGCCAATGAACGAGCAGTACTTC.